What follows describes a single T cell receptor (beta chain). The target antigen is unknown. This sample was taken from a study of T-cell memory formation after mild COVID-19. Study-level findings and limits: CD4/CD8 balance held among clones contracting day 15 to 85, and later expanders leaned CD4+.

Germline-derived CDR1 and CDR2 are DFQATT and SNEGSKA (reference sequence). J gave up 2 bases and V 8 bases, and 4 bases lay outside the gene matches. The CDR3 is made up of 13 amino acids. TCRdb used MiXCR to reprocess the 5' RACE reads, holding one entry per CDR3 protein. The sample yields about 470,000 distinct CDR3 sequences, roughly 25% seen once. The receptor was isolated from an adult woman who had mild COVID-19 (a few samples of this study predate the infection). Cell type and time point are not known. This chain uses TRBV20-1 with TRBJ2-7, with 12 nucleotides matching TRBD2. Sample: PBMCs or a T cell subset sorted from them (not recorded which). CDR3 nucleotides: TGCAGTTTACCTAGCGGGGGGGCCTACGAGCAGTACTTC. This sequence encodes CSLPSGGAYEQYF.